These T cell receptor beta chains were read from a single sample in a study of blood T cell repertoires in COVID-19. Clones were read by immunoSEQ multiplex PCR, and TCRdb kept only the in-frame ones, dropping some. Of 150,000 to 200,000 clones in the sample, around four fifths were seen once. The sample was PBMCs or T cells enriched from blood (not recorded which). Receptors originate from an older woman who had recovered from COVID-19. The CDR3 runs from the conserved cysteine through the conserved F or W. D genes are given only for firm matches. Size tells how often a clone was seen (once, few, many) or the class of an expanded clone, and some rows leave it out.

V gene: TRBV14; D gene: -; J gene: TRBJ1-5; clone size: -; CDR3 DNA: TGTGCCAGCAGCCAAGATCTTTATCAGCCCCAGCATTTT; CDR3 protein: CASSQDLYQPQHF
V gene: TRBV6-5; D gene: -; J gene: TRBJ1-1; clone size: -; CDR3 DNA: TGTGCCAGCAGCTTTAGGAACAGGGCATCTGAAGCTTTCTTT; CDR3 protein: CASSFRNRASEAFF
V gene: TRBV6-5; D gene: -; J gene: TRBJ1-1; clone size: -; CDR3 DNA: TGTGCCAGCAGGCCCAGACAGCGCCTTCTTGAAGCTTTCTTT; CDR3 protein: CASRPRQRLLEAFF
V gene: TRBV6-2/TRBV6-3; D gene: -; J gene: TRBJ1-5; clone size: -; CDR3 DNA: TGTGCCAGCAGTTACGATTCGATGAGGCCCCAGCATTTT; CDR3 protein: CASSYDSMRPQHF
V gene: TRBV30; D gene: -; J gene: TRBJ1-3; clone size: -; CDR3 DNA: TGTGCCTGGAGTGGGATCAGGGACACCATATATTTT; CDR3 protein: CAWSGIRDTIYF
V gene: TRBV3-1/TRBV3-2; D gene: TRBD1; J gene: TRBJ1-2; clone size: -; CDR3 DNA: TGTGCCAGCAGCCAAGGACAGGGGAACTATGGCTACACCTTC; CDR3 protein: CASSQGQGNYGYTF
V gene: TRBV2; D gene: TRBD1; J gene: TRBJ1-6; clone size: -; CDR3 DNA: TGTGCCAGCAGGAAGGGACAGGCTGATTCACCCCTCCACTTT; CDR3 protein: CASRKGQADSPLHF
V gene: TRBV28; D gene: -; J gene: TRBJ1-1; clone size: once; CDR3 DNA: TGTGCCAGCAGTTTACAGGGGATGGCGGTCACTGAAGCTTTCTTT; CDR3 protein: CASSLQGMAVTEAFF
V gene: TRBV2; D gene: -; J gene: TRBJ1-5; clone size: -; CDR3 DNA: TGTGCCAGCAGTGAAAGGGGTTATCAGCCCCAGCATTTT; CDR3 protein: CASSERGYQPQHF
V gene: TRBV28; D gene: -; J gene: TRBJ2-1; clone size: -; CDR3 DNA: TGTGCCAGCAGCTTGTACAATGAGCAGTTCTTC; CDR3 protein: CASSLYNEQFF
V gene: TRBV12-3/TRBV12-4; D gene: -; J gene: TRBJ1-1; clone size: -; CDR3 DNA: TGTGCCAGCAAGATGAACATGAACACTGAAGCTTTCTTT; CDR3 protein: CASKMNMNTEAFF
V gene: TRBV7-9; D gene: -; J gene: TRBJ1-1; clone size: -; CDR3 DNA: TGTGCCAGCAGCCCAAAACAGAGATTAGCGGCTGAAGCTTTCTTT; CDR3 protein: CASSPKQRLAAEAFF
V gene: TRBV9; D gene: -; J gene: TRBJ2-5; clone size: -; CDR3 DNA: TGTGCCAGCAGCGTAGAAGCCGCAGAGACCCAGTACTTC; CDR3 protein: CASSVEAAETQYF
V gene: TRBV11-3; D gene: -; J gene: TRBJ2-3; clone size: -; CDR3 DNA: TGTGCCAGCAGCTCTAATTGGGCGGATACGCAGTATTTT; CDR3 protein: CASSSNWADTQYF
V gene: TRBV3-1/TRBV3-2; D gene: TRBD1; J gene: TRBJ2-1; clone size: -; CDR3 DNA: TGTGCCAGCAGCCCGAGGACAGGTTCCTACAATGAGCAGTTCTTC; CDR3 protein: CASSPRTGSYNEQFF
V gene: TRBV19; D gene: -; J gene: TRBJ1-5; clone size: once; CDR3 DNA: TGTGCCAGTAGTAAGTGGGGGCAGGGTCTTCAGCCCCAGCATTTT; CDR3 protein: CASSKWGQGLQPQHF
V gene: TRBV6-5; D gene: TRBD2; J gene: TRBJ2-2; clone size: -; CDR3 DNA: TGTGCCTCGTTGACTAGCGGTTCCACCGGGGAGCTGTTTTTT; CDR3 protein: CASLTSGSTGELFF
V gene: TRBV19; D gene: -; J gene: TRBJ1-2; clone size: -; CDR3 DNA: TGTGCCAGTAGTCCCTCGCGAGGGGGGGGAAGTGGGAACTATGGCTACACCTTC; CDR3 protein: CASSPSRGGGSGNYGYTF
V gene: TRBV30; D gene: -; J gene: TRBJ2-6; clone size: few; CDR3 DNA: TGTGCCTGGAGGGGCGCTGGGGCCAACGTCCTGACTTTC; CDR3 protein: CAWRGAGANVLTF
V gene: TRBV5-4; D gene: TRBD1; J gene: TRBJ1-2; clone size: -; CDR3 DNA: TGTGCCAGCAGCGACAGGGGTGACTATGGCTACACCTTC; CDR3 protein: CASSDRGDYGYTF
V gene: TRBV27; D gene: -; J gene: TRBJ2-5; clone size: -; CDR3 DNA: TGTGCCAGCAAGTCCTCGGGGTGGGAAAAAGAGACCCAGTACTTC; CDR3 protein: CASKSSGWEKETQYF
V gene: TRBV5-1; D gene: TRBD1; J gene: TRBJ1-4; clone size: -; CDR3 DNA: TGCGCCAGCAGCTACGGACAGGGGAACGAAAAACTGTTTTTT; CDR3 protein: CASSYGQGNEKLFF
V gene: TRBV7-9; D gene: TRBD2; J gene: TRBJ2-3; clone size: once; CDR3 DNA: TGTGCCAGCAGCTTAGGACTAGCGGGGACCCCAGATACGCAGTATTTT; CDR3 protein: CASSLGLAGTPDTQYF
V gene: TRBV6-5; D gene: -; J gene: TRBJ1-1; clone size: -; CDR3 DNA: TGTGCCAGCCACCGTCAGGGGTGGACTGAAGCTTTCTTT; CDR3 protein: CASHRQGWTEAFF
V gene: TRBV5-1; D gene: TRBD2; J gene: TRBJ2-7; clone size: -; CDR3 DNA: TGCGCCAGCAGAGCACTAGCGGGAGCCTACGAGCAGTACTTC; CDR3 protein: CASRALAGAYEQYF
V gene: TRBV9; D gene: TRBD1; J gene: TRBJ1-2; clone size: -; CDR3 DNA: TGTGCCAGCAGCGTAAACACAGGGGGCCTTGGCTACACCTTC; CDR3 protein: CASSVNTGGLGYTF
V gene: TRBV2; D gene: -; J gene: TRBJ1-2; clone size: -; CDR3 DNA: TGTGCCAGCAGTGAACGGGGATACGGCTACACCTTC; CDR3 protein: CASSERGYGYTF
V gene: TRBV28; D gene: TRBD1; J gene: TRBJ1-1; clone size: -; CDR3 DNA: TGTGCCAGCAGTTTTAGGCCGGGACAGGGAGGAGGGAACACTGAAGCTTTCTTT; CDR3 protein: CASSFRPGQGGGNTEAFF
V gene: TRBV2; D gene: -; J gene: TRBJ2-1; clone size: -; CDR3 DNA: TGTGCCAGCAAATACGACAGCAACAATGAGCAGTTCTTC; CDR3 protein: CASKYDSNNEQFF
V gene: TRBV24-1; D gene: TRBD2; J gene: TRBJ2-7; clone size: -; CDR3 DNA: TGTGCCACCAGCCAAAACGGGGGGACCTACGAGCAGTACTTC; CDR3 protein: CATSQNGGTYEQYF
V gene: TRBV6-6; D gene: TRBD1; J gene: TRBJ1-5; clone size: -; CDR3 DNA: TGTGCCAGCAGTCGTCACGACAGGGGACATCAGCCCCAGCATTTT; CDR3 protein: CASSRHDRGHQPQHF
V gene: TRBV4-1; D gene: -; J gene: TRBJ1-6; clone size: -; CDR3 DNA: TGCGCCAGCAGCCTAAGAGGGAGAACCCATAATTCACCCCTCCACTTT; CDR3 protein: CASSLRGRTHNSPLHF
V gene: TRBV7-3; D gene: TRBD2; J gene: TRBJ2-7; clone size: once; CDR3 DNA: TGTGCCAGCAGCCCTGGTCGACTAGCGGGGGCCTACGAGCAGTACTTC; CDR3 protein: CASSPGRLAGAYEQYF
V gene: TRBV19; D gene: -; J gene: TRBJ1-6; clone size: once; CDR3 DNA: TGTGCCAGTAGTATGACGCAGGGGCGATCACCCCTCCACTTT; CDR3 protein: CASSMTQGRSPLHF
V gene: TRBV4-1; D gene: TRBD1; J gene: TRBJ2-1; clone size: -; CDR3 DNA: TGCGCCAGCAGCCAAGGTTCGACAGGGCTCTACAATGAGCAGTTCTTC; CDR3 protein: CASSQGSTGLYNEQFF
V gene: TRBV7-2; D gene: -; J gene: TRBJ1-2; clone size: -; CDR3 DNA: TGTGCCAGCAGCTTAGTTAGGACAGCCGAGACCTATGGCTACACCTTC; CDR3 protein: CASSLVRTAETYGYTF
V gene: TRBV10-2; D gene: -; J gene: TRBJ1-5; clone size: -; CDR3 DNA: TGCGCCCCCCAGGTGCGTGTCGGCCCGAATCAGCCCCAGCATTTT; CDR3 protein: CAPQVRVGPNQPQHF
V gene: TRBV5-5; D gene: TRBD1; J gene: TRBJ1-6; clone size: few; CDR3 DNA: TGTGCCAGCAACTTCGGACAGGGTCAGAATTCACCCCTCCACTTT; CDR3 protein: CASNFGQGQNSPLHF
V gene: TRBV28; D gene: TRBD1; J gene: TRBJ1-4; clone size: -; CDR3 DNA: TGTGCCAGCAGTCAACTGACAGGGAGTGGTGAAAAACTGTTTTTT; CDR3 protein: CASSQLTGSGEKLFF
V gene: TRBV28; D gene: TRBD1; J gene: TRBJ1-2; clone size: -; CDR3 DNA: TGTGCCAGCAGTGGGACAGATTATGGCTACACCTTC; CDR3 protein: CASSGTDYGYTF
V gene: TRBV3-1/TRBV3-2; D gene: TRBD2; J gene: TRBJ2-7; clone size: -; CDR3 DNA: TGTGCCAGCAGCCACAGATCTGGCGTAGCGGGGGACGAGCAGTACTTC; CDR3 protein: CASSHRSGVAGDEQYF